Listed below are T cell receptor beta chains from one sample, sequenced in a study of shared clonotypes between healthy human individuals. Assay used: immunoSEQ multiplex PCR; TCRdb lists only in-frame clones, some missing. The table shows about 190,000 clones, with around 63% occurring only once. Sequences were obtained from memory CD4+ T cells sorted from blood. These receptors were obtained from a man younger than 40 in good health. The CDR3 runs from the conserved cysteine through the conserved F or W. A D gene is named only where the DNA matches it firmly. The size of a clone is reported for some rows only, either as once, few or many, or as a class for expanded clones.

j_call | clone_size | v_call | d_call | cdr3_nt | cdr3_aa
TRBJ1-3 | - | TRBV30 | - | TGTGCCTGGAGTGGGGACCGACGATCTGGAAACACCATATATTTT | CAWSGDRRSGNTIYF
TRBJ1-1 | few | TRBV5-1 | - | TGCGCCAGCTCGTCTAGACCGCCGAACACTGAAGCTTTCTTT | CASSSRPPNTEAFF
TRBJ2-7 | - | TRBV27 | - | TGTGCCAGCAGTTCGCAGGGGCCTCGTTACTTC | CASSSQGPRYF
TRBJ2-1 | - | TRBV10-2 | - | TGCGCCACCATAAAACAGGGTAATGAGCAGTTCTTC | CATIKQGNEQFF
TRBJ2-1 | - | TRBV5-4 | TRBD2 | TGTGCCAGCAGCCAGAGGACTAGCGGCTACAATGAGCAGTTCTTC | CASSQRTSGYNEQFF
TRBJ2-2 | few | TRBV11-2 | - | TGTGCCAGCAGCTTTATCCCGGGAGCCACCGGGGAGCTGTTTTTT | CASSFIPGATGELFF
TRBJ2-4 | - | TRBV11-2 | - | TGTGCCAGCAGCTTAGACTCTGGCGTTTTAGCCAAAAACATTCAGTACTTC | CASSLDSGVLAKNIQYF
TRBJ2-1 | - | TRBV7-2 | - | TGTGCCAGCAGCTTACCGCCAGCGGGTGTCAATGAGCAGTTCTTC | CASSLPPAGVNEQFF
TRBJ1-4 | few | TRBV30 | - | TGTGCCTGGCCCACTCGGCCAAATAATGAAAAACTGTTTTTT | CAWPTRPNNEKLFF
TRBJ2-1 | once | TRBV27 | - | TGTGCCAGCAGTTTAATGGACAATCCGGTCGGGCAGTTCTTC | CASSLMDNPVGQFF
TRBJ2-5 | - | TRBV27 | - | TGTGCCAGCAGTTTAGGAGACAGGGGAGGGGAGACCCAGTACTTC | CASSLGDRGGETQYF
TRBJ2-3 | - | TRBV5-4 | - | TGTGCCAGCAGCTTGGTCCGCGGCGGGGCAGATACGCAGTATTTT | CASSLVRGGADTQYF
TRBJ2-1 | - | TRBV5-1 | - | TGCGCCAGCAGCTTCACAGTAGACAATGAGCAGTTCTTC | CASSFTVDNEQFF
TRBJ2-7 | - | TRBV6-1 | TRBD2 | TGTGCCAGCAGTGAAGCGACTAGCGGCTCCTACGAGCAGTACTTC | CASSEATSGSYEQYF
TRBJ1-1 | - | TRBV5-1 | - | TGCGCCAGCAGTTTCCTGGGTAGGGGCACTGAAGCTTTCTTT | CASSFLGRGTEAFF
TRBJ2-7 | - | TRBV5-1 | TRBD2 | TGCGCCAGCAGCCGGGGGACTAGCGGGAGGATGTACGAGCAGTACTTC | CASSRGTSGRMYEQYF
TRBJ2-2 | - | TRBV5-1 | TRBD1 | TGCGCCAGCAGCACCTCAGGGACAGGCGGGGAGCTGTTTTTT | CASSTSGTGGELFF
TRBJ2-7 | - | TRBV9 | - | TGTGCCAGCAGCGTAGTGGGGGATTGGAGATACGAGCAGTACTTC | CASSVVGDWRYEQYF
TRBJ2-5 | - | TRBV28 | - | TGTGCCAGCAGTATCCGGGGGCAAGGGCTCCAGGGGACCCAGTACTTC | CASSIRGQGLQGTQYF
TRBJ2-7 | few | TRBV6-5 | TRBD2 | TGTGCCAGCAGACTTGGACTAGCGGGAGTCTACGAGCAGTACTTC | CASRLGLAGVYEQYF
TRBJ1-5 | few | TRBV2 | - | TGTGCCAGCAGTGGTCTAATTAGCAATCAGCCCCAGCATTTT | CASSGLISNQPQHF
TRBJ2-5 | - | TRBV28 | - | TGTGCCAGCAGGTTTAACATTTTCGGAGGAGAGACCCAGTACTTC | CASRFNIFGGETQYF
TRBJ2-7 | few | TRBV4-1 | TRBD2 | TGCGCCAGCAGCCTAGCGGGAGGGTACGAGCAGTACTTC | CASSLAGGYEQYF
TRBJ1-5 | - | TRBV2 | TRBD1 | TGTGCCAGCCAAGACAGGGACAATCAGCCCCAGCATTTT | CASQDRDNQPQHF
TRBJ2-7 | once | TRBV11-2 | - | TGTGCCAGCGTCAGGGGGGGTTACGAGCAGTACTTC | CASVRGGYEQYF
TRBJ1-4 | - | TRBV9 | - | TGTGCCAGCAGCGTAGAAGGTGGCGCGGGGGAAAAACTGTTTTTT | CASSVEGGAGEKLFF
TRBJ1-4 | - | TRBV5-6 | - | TGTGCCAGCAGCTTGCGGTCAACTAATGAAAAACTGTTTTTT | CASSLRSTNEKLFF
TRBJ1-5 | - | TRBV7-9 | - | TGTGCCAGCAGCCAAAGACAGTCTGTGGGCAATCAGCCCCAGCATTTT | CASSQRQSVGNQPQHF
TRBJ2-7 | - | TRBV10-1 | - | TGCGCCAGCAGTGAAGGTGTAGGGGCCTACGAGCAGTACTTC | CASSEGVGAYEQYF
TRBJ2-1 | - | TRBV7-2 | TRBD2 | TGTGCCAGCAGTTCCCTAGCGGGAGTCTTGGATGAGCAGTTCTTC | CASSSLAGVLDEQFF
TRBJ1-1 | few | TRBV19 | - | TGTGCCAGTACTTCCCGGGGGAACACTGAAGCTTTCTTT | CASTSRGNTEAFF
TRBJ2-5 | - | TRBV18 | - | TGTGCCAGCTCACGGGGGGCTGGTGAGACCCAGTACTTC | CASSRGAGETQYF
TRBJ2-7 | - | TRBV2 | - | TGTGCCAGCAGGCGCACAGGCTACGAGCAGTACTTC | CASRRTGYEQYF
TRBJ2-7 | - | TRBV7-9 | - | TGTGCCAGCAGCTTAGGGTTGTCCTGGGACGAGCAGTACTTC | CASSLGLSWDEQYF
TRBJ2-7 | few | TRBV28 | - | TGTGCCACCAGCTCCGCCACCACCTACGAGCAGTACTTC | CATSSATTYEQYF